This T cell receptor beta chain was sequenced during a study of neurological immune-mediated disorders. The study, taken as a whole, reports: Sharing of CDR3 amino acid sequences among expanded clones across subjects was absent, suggesting private repertoires in all groups.

The germline V gene has CDR1 LGHDT and CDR2 YNNKEL (reference sequence). Trimming removed 0 bases at V and 2 bases at J, with 7 bases between. This CDR3 has 14 residues. As for this clonotype: Its antigen is still unknown.

A single record per CDR3 protein comes from TCRdb applying MiXCR to the 5' RACE reads. The sample contains more than 75,000 distinct CDR3 sequences, 10% to 13% of which appear only once. Sequenced material: PBMCs. The receptor comes from a man aged 35-49 years in good health. The rearrangement joins TRBV3-1 to TRBJ1-1; D gene uncertain. CDR3 protein: CASSQDRKNTEAFF. The CDR3 nucleotides are TGTGCCAGCAGCCAAGACCGGAAAAACACTGAAGCTTTCTTT.